These 12 T cell receptor beta chains originate from one sample sequenced in a study of T cell repertoires in cytomegalovirus infection. Each CDR3 protein gets one entry after TCRdb re-called the reads with MiXCR. This table holds some 150,000 distinct CDR3 sequences, about 6.3% found once. Sequenced input: PBMCs. Receptor source: a human donor in good health (CMV status not recorded). Some clones in this sample may be carry-over from other donors' samples.

This clonotype has ten or more counts. The CDR3 nucleotides are TGTGCCAGCAGTTACCGCTCGAGCTCCTACAATGAGCAGTTCTTC. Its protein product is CASSYRSSSYNEQFF. The V gene is TRBV12-3 or TRBV12-4, the J gene TRBJ2-1; D is undetermined. Trimming left V 4 bases short and J 0 bases short, with 10 bases between. The CDR3 sequence is 15 residues long.

This clonotype was recorded at least ten times. The V and J genes are TRBV6-5 and TRBJ2-2; 7 bases match TRBD1. V shed 0 bases, J shed 6 bases, and the junction held 7 bases outside the gene matches. The CDR3 has 16 amino acids. Germline V gives CDR1 MNHEY, CDR2 SVGAGI. The CDR3 loop reads CASSYSAGGLSGELFF. In DNA, the CDR3 is TGTGCCAGCAGTTACTCGGCAGGGGGTTTGTCCGGGGAGCTGTTTTTT.

In its sample, this clonotype was seen many times. The genes are TRBV29-1 and TRBJ1-3; 8 bases align to TRBD1. This CDR3 comprises 15 residues. Trimming cost V 4 bases and J 1 base; bases outside gene matches: 6. CDR1 is SQVTM and CDR2 is ANQGSEA in the germline V gene. The CDR3 loop is CSVGAGGASGNTIYF. For the CDR3, the DNA is TGCAGCGTTGGGGCAGGGGGCGCATCTGGAAACACCATATATTTT.

This clonotype was seen many times. The J gene is TRBJ2-1, the V gene TRBV29-1; 9 nucleotides agree with TRBD2. Trimming took 4 bases from V and 4 from J; bases not matched to a gene: 11. The CDR3 spans 16 residues. Germline V gives CDR1 SQVTM, CDR2 ANQGSEA. CDR3 protein: CSVVPQSGGPYNEQFF. CDR3 DNA sequence: TGCAGCGTTGTACCCCAGAGCGGGGGGCCATACAATGAGCAGTTCTTC.

This clonotype was recorded at least ten times. The chain recombines TRBV7-9 with TRBJ2-4; 14 bases are a match to TRBD2. The CDR3 is 19 residues long. The germline CDR1 and CDR2 sequences are SEHNR and FQNEAQ (reference sequence). V lost 5 bases and J lost 2; bases outside the gene matches: 11. The CDR3 sequence is CASSPPGTSGGGTKNIQYF. The CDR3 nucleotides read TGTGCCAGCAGCCCCCCCGGGACTAGCGGGGGAGGAACCAAAAACATTCAGTACTTC.

The rearrangement links TRBV19 to TRBJ2-5; possible D gene TRBD1, 5 bases. The germline V gene has CDR1 LNHDA and CDR2 SQIVND (reference sequence). V dropped 3 bases and J dropped 3 bases, with 11 bases sitting between them. This CDR3 has 14 residues. For the CDR3, the DNA is TGTGCCAGTAGTATGGTGAGCAGGGAAGAGACCCAGTACTTC. Its protein is CASSMVSREETQYF. Drawing the rest from reference TRBV19 and TRBJ2-5, the complete variable domain is DGGITQSPKYLFRKEGQNVTLSCEQNLNHDAMYWYRQDPGQGLRLIYYSQIVNDFQKGDIAEGYSVSREKKESFPLTVTSAQKNPTAFYLCASSMVSREETQYFGPGTRLLVL.

This clonotype was picked up many times. V is TRBV19 and J is TRBJ1-1; D not certain. V was clipped by 4 bases and J by 11 bases, with 8 bases between them. This CDR3 has 10 amino acids. The germline CDR1 and CDR2 sequences are LNHDA and SQIVND (reference sequence). CDR3 sequence: CASSTYRAFF. CDR3 DNA sequence: TGTGCCAGTAGTACCTACCGTGCTTTCTTT.

The chain couples TRBV6-8 to TRBJ1-5; TRBD1 matches 7 bases. The ends lost 2 bases at V and 0 bases at J; junction bases unmatched: 10. Germline V gives CDR1 MNHGY, CDR2 SAAAGT. The CDR3 totals 18 residues. The CDR3 region is CASSYPQVGGYSNQPQHF. CDR3 nucleotide sequence: TGTGCCAGCAGTTACCCGCAGGTAGGGGGCTATAGCAATCAGCCCCAGCATTTT.

This clonotype has ten or more counts. The J gene is TRBJ1-6, the V gene TRBV19; 7 bases are a match to TRBD1. CDR3 length equals 13 residues. The J segment lost 9 bases and the V segment lost 6 bases, leaving 5 bases of the junction unmatched. Germline V gene data show CDR1 as LNHDA and CDR2 as SQIVND (reference sequence). CDR3 nucleotide sequence: TGTGCCAGTAGCGAGGGGGCGCTTTCACCCCTCCACTTT. It codes for CASSEGALSPLHF. Looking up the rest from reference TRBV19 and TRBJ1-6 gives the full variable domain: DGGITQSPKYLFRKEGQNVTLSCEQNLNHDAMYWYRQDPGQGLRLIYYSQIVNDFQKGDIAEGYSVSREKKESFPLTVTSAQKNPTAFYLCASSEGALSPLHFGNGTRLTVT.

The chain uses TRBV20-1 and TRBJ2-7; unclear D gene. CDR1 and CDR2 (germline): DFQATT, SNEGSKA (reference sequence). Trimming pared 3 bases from V and 4 bases from J, leaving 10 bases between. The CDR3 has 12 amino acids. CDR3 residues: CSASPPQYEQYF. Written as DNA, the CDR3 is TGCAGTGCTAGTCCCCCACAGTACGAGCAGTACTTC.

J is TRBJ2-5 and V is TRBV3-1; D remains ambiguous. Germline V lookup: CDR1 LGHDT, CDR2 YNNKEL (reference sequence). The CDR3 runs to 12 residues. Trimming pared 8 bases from V and 2 bases from J, leaving 9 bases between. The CDR3 region has the DNA TGTGCCAGCGGCGAATTACAAGAGACCCAGTACTTC. Translating gives CASGELQETQYF.

Ten or more counts support this clonotype. The chain combines TRBV12-3 or TRBV12-4 with TRBJ1-1; 8 nucleotides align to TRBD1. This CDR3 region has 14 residues. Losses at the gene ends were 6 bases for V and 5 bases for J; bases not matched to a gene: 8. CDR3 bases: TGTGCCAGCAGCCGGACAGGGAGAGTAACTGAAGCTTTCTTT. Residues: CASSRTGRVTEAFF.